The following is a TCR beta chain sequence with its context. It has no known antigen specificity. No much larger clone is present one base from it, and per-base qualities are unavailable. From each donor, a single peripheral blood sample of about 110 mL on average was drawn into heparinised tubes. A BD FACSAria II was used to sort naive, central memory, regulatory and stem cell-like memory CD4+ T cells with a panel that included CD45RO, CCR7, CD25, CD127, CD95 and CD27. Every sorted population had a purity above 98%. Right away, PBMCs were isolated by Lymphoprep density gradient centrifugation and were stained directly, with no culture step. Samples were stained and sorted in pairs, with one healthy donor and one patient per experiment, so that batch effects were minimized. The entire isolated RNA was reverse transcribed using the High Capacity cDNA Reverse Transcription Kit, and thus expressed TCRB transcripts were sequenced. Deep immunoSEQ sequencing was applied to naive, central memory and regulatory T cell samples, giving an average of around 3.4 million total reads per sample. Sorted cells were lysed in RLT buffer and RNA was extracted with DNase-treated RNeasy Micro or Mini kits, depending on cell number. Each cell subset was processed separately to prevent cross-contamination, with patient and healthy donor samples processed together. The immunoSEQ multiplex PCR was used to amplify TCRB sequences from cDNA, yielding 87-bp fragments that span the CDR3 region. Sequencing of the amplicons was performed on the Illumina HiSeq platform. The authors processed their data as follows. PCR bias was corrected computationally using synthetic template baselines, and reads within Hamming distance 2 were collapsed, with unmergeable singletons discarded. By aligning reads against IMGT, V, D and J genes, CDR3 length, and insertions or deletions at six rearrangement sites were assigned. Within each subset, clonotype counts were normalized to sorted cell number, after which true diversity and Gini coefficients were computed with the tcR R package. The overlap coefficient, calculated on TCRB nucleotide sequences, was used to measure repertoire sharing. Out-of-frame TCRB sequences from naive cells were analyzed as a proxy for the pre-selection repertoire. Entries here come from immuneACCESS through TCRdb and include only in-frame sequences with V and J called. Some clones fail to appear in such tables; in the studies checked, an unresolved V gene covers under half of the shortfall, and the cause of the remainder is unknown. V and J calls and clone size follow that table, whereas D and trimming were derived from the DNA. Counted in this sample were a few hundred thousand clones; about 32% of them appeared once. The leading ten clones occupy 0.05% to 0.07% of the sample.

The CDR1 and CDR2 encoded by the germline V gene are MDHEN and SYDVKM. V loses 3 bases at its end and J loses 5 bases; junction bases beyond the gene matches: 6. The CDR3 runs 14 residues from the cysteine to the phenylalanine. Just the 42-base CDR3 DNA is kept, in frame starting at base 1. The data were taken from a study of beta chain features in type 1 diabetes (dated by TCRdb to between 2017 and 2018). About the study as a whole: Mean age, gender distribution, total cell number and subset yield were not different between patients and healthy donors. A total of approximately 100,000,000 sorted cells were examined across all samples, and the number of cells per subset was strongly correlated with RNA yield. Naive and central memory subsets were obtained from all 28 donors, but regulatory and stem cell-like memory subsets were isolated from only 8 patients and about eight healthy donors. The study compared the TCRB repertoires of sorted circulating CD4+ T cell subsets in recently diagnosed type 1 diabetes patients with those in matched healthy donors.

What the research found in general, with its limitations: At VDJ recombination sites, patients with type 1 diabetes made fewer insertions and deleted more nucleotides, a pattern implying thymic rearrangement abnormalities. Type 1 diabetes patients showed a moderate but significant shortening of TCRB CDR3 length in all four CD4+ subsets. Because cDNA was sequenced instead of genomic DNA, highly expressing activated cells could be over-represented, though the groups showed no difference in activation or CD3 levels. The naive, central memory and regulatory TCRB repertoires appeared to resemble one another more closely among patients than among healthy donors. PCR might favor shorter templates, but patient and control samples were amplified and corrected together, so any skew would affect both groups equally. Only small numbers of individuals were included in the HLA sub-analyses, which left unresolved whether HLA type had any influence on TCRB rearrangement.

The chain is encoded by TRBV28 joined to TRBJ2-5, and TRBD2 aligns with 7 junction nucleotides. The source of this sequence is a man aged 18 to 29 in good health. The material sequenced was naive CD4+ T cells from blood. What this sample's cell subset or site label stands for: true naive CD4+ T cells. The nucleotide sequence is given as TGTGCCAGCAGTTTGGCGGGAGACGGGGAGACCCAGTACTTC. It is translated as CASSLAGDGETQYF.